Shown below are 20 T cell receptor delta chains from a single sample sequenced in a study of gamma-delta chains in newborns, infants, children. TCRdb reprocessed the reads through CATT. The profile covers some 2,500 delta-chain clones, with around 0.98% appearing a single time and around 24% taken by the ten largest. The sample consisted of blood. All receptors come from a child who was a newborn, infant or young child, either healthy, febrile or measles-vaccinated (not recorded which).

Notes on this clone: The TCRdb record carries a much larger clone's protein, which differs from this DNA's translation at residues 7 and 12; a read error is the likely cause, and the protein listed here is the DNA translation. The rearrangement uses TRDV2 and TRDJ3; D is uncertain. CDR1 GEAIGNYY and CDR2 EKD come from the germline V gene. Trimming shortened V by 4 bases and J by 0 bases, and 24 bases separated the two germline ends. The CDR3 is made up of 21 amino acids. Here the CDR3 DNA reads TGTGCCTGTGATGTACTGAGGGTTCGCCGTCCTGGCTCCTGGGACACCCGACAGATGTTTTTC. The encoded protein is CACDVLRVRRPGSWDTRQMFF.

About this clone itself: TCRdb assigns this DNA the protein of a much larger clone, which departs from its translation at residue 8; this likely reflects a read error, and the protein shown comes from translating the DNA. The rearrangement links TRDV2 to TRDJ3; D is perhaps TRDD3 (6 bases). With 0 bases removed from V and 0 bases from J, the gap between germline ends came to 17 bases. Looked up from germline, CDR1 is GEAIGNYY and CDR2 is EKD. The CDR3 contains 20 residues. For the CDR3, the DNA is TGTGCCTGTGACACCTACTGGGTGATACCACGCTCCTGGGACACCCGACAGATGTTTTTC. This translates into CACDTYWVIPRSWDTRQMFF.

As concerns this clone: A far more abundant clone sits one base away, making this likely a read error. The same CDR3 arises from other DNA sequences in this sample as well. V gene TRDV2 combines with J gene TRDJ3; 9 bases are a match to TRDD3. Germline V gene lookup returns CDR1 GEAIGNYY and CDR2 EKD. V shed 2 bases, J shed 3 bases, and the junction held 4 bases outside the gene matches. The CDR3 sequence is 17 residues long. CDR3 nucleotides: TGTGCCTGTGACAAACTGGGGGACTACTGGGACACCCGACAGATGTTTTTC. Protein sequence: CACDKLGDYWDTRQMFF.

In this sample, this clone is medium-sized. This could be a read error, since a much larger clone is one nucleotide away. V is TRDV2 and J is TRDJ3; TRDD3 matches 8 bases. This CDR3 contains 18 residues. V dropped 1 base and J dropped 0; count of bases not matched to a gene: 4. Germline assignment: CDR1 GEAIGNYY and CDR2 EKD. The CDR3 spells CACDTGGSDSWDTRQMFF. Here the CDR3 DNA reads TGTGCCTGTGACACTGGGGGATCCGACTCCTGGGACACCCGACAGATGTTTTTC.

This clone was detected ten times or more. With only one base between it and a far larger clone, this is likely a read error. The chain couples TRDV2 to TRDJ3; 11 bases align to TRDD3. The CDR3 is 17 amino acids. CDR1 is GEAIGNYY, CDR2 EKD, per germline. The V segment lost 3 bases and the J segment 5 bases; nucleotides outside the gene matches: 5. The CDR3 DNA reads TGTGCCTGTGACGGGCTGGGGGATACCCGGGACACCCGACAGATGTTTTTC. It yields the protein CACDGLGDTRDTRQMFF.

On this clone: This probably arose from a read error, given a far larger clone one base away. The same CDR3 can be traced to other DNA sequences in this sample. The chain has TRDV2 and TRDJ3; the D gene is possibly TRDD3 (6 bases). In germline, CDR1 is GEAIGNYY, CDR2 EKD. The CDR3 length is 19 residues. This chain's CDR3 is CACEVWGPRRGWDTRQMFF. DNA of the CDR3: TGCGCCTGTGAGGTCTGGGGCCCTCGACGGGGTTGGGACACCCGACAGATGTTTTTC.

About this clone itself: TCRdb assigns this DNA the protein of a much larger clone, which departs from its translation at residue 14; this likely reflects a read error, and the protein shown comes from translating the DNA. J is TRDJ3 and V is TRDV2, with TRDD3 matching 10 bases. This CDR3 has 17 residues. Germline CDR1 and CDR2: GEAIGNYY and EKD. Written as DNA, the CDR3 is TGTGCCTGTGACAAACTGGGGGATTACTGGGACACCCGACTGATGTTTTTC. Translated, it gives CACDKLGDYWDTRLMFF.

This clone was found many times. A far larger clone differs by one base, so this is likely a read error. The CDR3 nucleotides read TGTGCCTGTGACATACTGGGGGAGAGCTCCTGGGGCACCCGACAGATGTTTTTC. Its protein is CACDILGESSWGTRQMFF. The chain uses TRDV2 and TRDJ3; 9 nucleotides align to TRDD3. The CDR3 consists of 18 residues. Germline CDR1 GEAIGNYY, CDR2 EKD.

Notes on this clone: The protein TCRdb lists belongs to a much larger clone and differs from this DNA's translation at residue 13, which points to a read error; the protein shown is made from the DNA. The V and J genes are TRDV2 and TRDJ3, with D tentatively TRDD3 (6 bases). The CDR3 sequence is 18 residues long. Germline CDR1 GEAIGNYY, CDR2 EKD. CDR3 amino acids: CACDTWGSSSWDARQMFF. CDR3 bases: TGTGCCTGTGACACCTGGGGGTCGAGCTCCTGGGACGCCCGACAGATGTTTTTC.

Remarks on this clone: The protein TCRdb lists belongs to a much larger clone and differs from this DNA's translation at residue 14, which points to a read error; the protein shown is made from the DNA. The chain recombines TRDV2 with TRDJ3; 12 bases fit TRDD3. The germline CDR1 and CDR2 sequences are GEAIGNYY and EKD. This CDR3 is 19 amino acids long. The CDR3 nucleotides read TGTGCCTGTGACACCGTACTGGGGGATACCACCTGGGACAACCGACAGATGTTTTTC. Amino acids: CACDTVLGDTTWDNRQMFF.

This clone occurred a few times. With a far larger clone one base away, a read error is the likely cause. At the DNA level, this CDR3 is encoded by other sequences in the same sample as well. Here the CDR3 reads CACDTVGDTAQLFF. As DNA, the CDR3 is TGTGCCTGTGACACCGTGGGGGATACAGCACAACTCTTCTTC. The chain employs TRDV2 and TRDJ2; 10 bases fit TRDD3. CDR1 is GEAIGNYY and CDR2 is EKD in the germline V gene. This CDR3 is 14 amino acids long.

CDR3 bases: TGTGCCTGTGACACCGCCGGGTGGACCTCCTGGGACACCCGACAGATGTTTTTC. It codes for CACDTAGWTSWDTRQMFF. This rearrangement joins TRDV2 to TRDJ3; D is uncertain. The ends were cut back, 0 bases at V and 0 bases at J, with 11 bases in the middle. The CDR3 runs 18 residues. Germline CDR1 GEAIGNYY, CDR2 EKD.

This clone came up a few times. The chain combines TRDV2 with TRDJ3; 9 bases map to TRDD3. Per germline, CDR1 GEAIGNYY and CDR2 EKD. V shed 5 bases, J shed 3 bases, and the junction held 13 bases outside the gene matches. This CDR3 region has 19 residues. For the CDR3, the DNA is TGTGCCTGTGTCCCGTTGGGGGATATTATCGGCTGGGACACCCGACAGATGTTTTTC. Translating gives CACVPLGDIIGWDTRQMFF.

Concerning this clone itself: A far larger clone is one nucleotide away, so this likely arose from a read error. The sample carries other DNA sequences with the same CDR3. The chain employs TRDV2 and TRDJ2; 13 bases fit TRDD3. The CDR3 spans 18 residues. CDR1 is GEAIGNYY and CDR2 is EKD in the germline V gene. Trimming cost V 3 bases and J 6 bases; bases outside gene matches: 12. CDR3 nucleotide sequence: TGTGCCTGTGACCCTTGTACTGGGGGATACGACCACCCAGCACAACTCTTCTTT. It translates to CACDPCTGGYDHPAQLFF.

Points on this clone: TCRdb has a much larger clone's protein, which differs at residues 4 and 9 from the translation of this DNA, likely because of a read error; what is shown is the protein translated from the DNA. V gene TRDV2 combines with J gene TRDJ1; tentative D call: TRDD3 (6 bases). Germline V gene data show CDR1 as GEAIGNYY and CDR2 as EKD. The CDR3 sequence is 21 residues long. The CDR3 nucleotides are TGTGCCTGTGTCACCGTAAGAACGGAGATACGCCAGGACAAGTACACCGATAAACTCATCTTT. Translated, it gives CACVTVRTEIRQDKYTDKLIF.

This clone has a handful of counts. Translating this DNA gives a protein that differs at residue 13 from the TCRdb one, which belongs to a much larger clone; a read error is likely, and the protein shown is this translation. Other nucleotide sequences from this sample produce the same CDR3. The chain joins TRDV2 to TRDJ2; TRDD3 aligns across 9 bases. The CDR3 covers 16 residues. In germline, CDR1 is GEAIGNYY, CDR2 EKD. Here the CDR3 DNA reads TGTGCCTGTGACAAACTGGGGGAAGAATTGACAGCACACCTCTTCTTT. Amino acids: CACDKLGEELTAHLFF.

This clone showed up just a few times. TCRdb's entry gives the protein of a much larger clone, which mismatches this DNA's translation at residue 14, likely from a read error; the protein reported here is translated from the DNA. The chain joins TRDV2 to TRDJ1; 8 nucleotides line up with TRDD3. The CDR3 runs to 16 residues. In germline, CDR1 is GEAIGNYY, CDR2 EKD. In DNA form, the CDR3 reads TGTGCCTGTGACACCGTTGGGGGATCCTTAACCGATAAACGCATCTTT. Its protein is CACDTVGGSLTDKRIF.

Turning to this clone: A far larger clone is one base from this, pointing to a likely read error. The chain has TRDV2 and TRDJ3; TRDD3 matches 8 bases. Losses at the gene ends were 0 bases for V and 2 bases for J; bases not matched to a gene: 8. Germline V lookup: CDR1 GEAIGNYY, CDR2 EKD. The CDR3 is 19 amino acids. CDR3 sequence (DNA): TGTGCCTGTGACACCGTACTGGGGGGTACCACCTGGGACACCCGACAGATGTTTTTC. It codes for CACDTVLGGTTWDTRQMFF.

This clone was seen a few times. TCRdb attributes to this sequence the protein of a much larger clone, which differs from the DNA translation at residue 13; a read error is likely, and the protein displayed is translated from the DNA. The chain couples TRDV2 to TRDJ2, with TRDD3 matching over 10 bases. The V gene's germline CDR1 is GEAIGNYY and CDR2 EKD. This CDR3 has 15 residues. CDR3 sequence (DNA): TGTGCCTGTGACATACTGGGGGATTTGACAGCACAATTCTTCTTT. It codes for CACDILGDLTAQFFF.

On this clone itself: A far more abundant clone sits one base away, making this likely a read error. Within the sample, other DNA sequences also encode this same CDR3. The rearrangement uses TRDV2 and TRDJ3, with TRDD3 matching over 9 bases. Germline V lookup: CDR1 GEAIGNYY, CDR2 EKD. The CDR3 spans 17 residues. CDR3 sequence: CACDWGISSWDTRQMFF. The CDR3 DNA reads TGTGCCTGTGACTGGGGGATAAGCTCCTGGGACACCCGGCAGATGTTTTTC.